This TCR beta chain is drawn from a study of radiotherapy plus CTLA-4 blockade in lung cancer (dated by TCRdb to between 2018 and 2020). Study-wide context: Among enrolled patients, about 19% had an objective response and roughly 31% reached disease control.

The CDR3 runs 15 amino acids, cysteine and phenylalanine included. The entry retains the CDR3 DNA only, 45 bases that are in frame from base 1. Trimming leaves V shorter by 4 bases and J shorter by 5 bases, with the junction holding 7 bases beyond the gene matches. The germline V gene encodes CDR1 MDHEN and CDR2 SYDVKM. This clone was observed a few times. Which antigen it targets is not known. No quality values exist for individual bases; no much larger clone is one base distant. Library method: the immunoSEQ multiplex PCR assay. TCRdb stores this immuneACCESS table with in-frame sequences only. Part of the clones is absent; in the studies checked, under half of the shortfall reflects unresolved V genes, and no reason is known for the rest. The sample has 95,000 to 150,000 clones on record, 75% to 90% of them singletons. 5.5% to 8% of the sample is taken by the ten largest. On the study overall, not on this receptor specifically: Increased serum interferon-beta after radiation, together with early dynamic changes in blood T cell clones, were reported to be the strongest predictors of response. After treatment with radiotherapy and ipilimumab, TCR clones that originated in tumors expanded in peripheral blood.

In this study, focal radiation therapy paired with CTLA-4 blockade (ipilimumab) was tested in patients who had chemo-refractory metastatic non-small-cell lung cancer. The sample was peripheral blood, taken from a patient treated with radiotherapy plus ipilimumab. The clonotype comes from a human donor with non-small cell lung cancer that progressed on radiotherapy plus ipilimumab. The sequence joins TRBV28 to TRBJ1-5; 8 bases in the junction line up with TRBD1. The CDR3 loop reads CASSYAGGWDQPQHF. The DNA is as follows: TGTGCCAGCAGTTATGCAGGGGGCTGGGATCAGCCCCAGCATTTT.